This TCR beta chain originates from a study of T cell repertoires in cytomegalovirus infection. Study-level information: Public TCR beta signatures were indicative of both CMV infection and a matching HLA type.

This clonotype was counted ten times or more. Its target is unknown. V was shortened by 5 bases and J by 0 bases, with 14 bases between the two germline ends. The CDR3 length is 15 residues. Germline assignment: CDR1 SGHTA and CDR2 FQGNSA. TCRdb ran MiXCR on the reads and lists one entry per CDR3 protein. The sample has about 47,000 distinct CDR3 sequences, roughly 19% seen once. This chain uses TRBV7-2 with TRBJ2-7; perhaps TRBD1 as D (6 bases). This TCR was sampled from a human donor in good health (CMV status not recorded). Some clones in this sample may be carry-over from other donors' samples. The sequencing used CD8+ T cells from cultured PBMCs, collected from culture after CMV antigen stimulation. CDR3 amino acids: CASSHTGLSSYEQYF. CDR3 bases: TGTGCCAGCAGCCATACAGGGCTTAGCTCCTACGAGCAGTACTTC.